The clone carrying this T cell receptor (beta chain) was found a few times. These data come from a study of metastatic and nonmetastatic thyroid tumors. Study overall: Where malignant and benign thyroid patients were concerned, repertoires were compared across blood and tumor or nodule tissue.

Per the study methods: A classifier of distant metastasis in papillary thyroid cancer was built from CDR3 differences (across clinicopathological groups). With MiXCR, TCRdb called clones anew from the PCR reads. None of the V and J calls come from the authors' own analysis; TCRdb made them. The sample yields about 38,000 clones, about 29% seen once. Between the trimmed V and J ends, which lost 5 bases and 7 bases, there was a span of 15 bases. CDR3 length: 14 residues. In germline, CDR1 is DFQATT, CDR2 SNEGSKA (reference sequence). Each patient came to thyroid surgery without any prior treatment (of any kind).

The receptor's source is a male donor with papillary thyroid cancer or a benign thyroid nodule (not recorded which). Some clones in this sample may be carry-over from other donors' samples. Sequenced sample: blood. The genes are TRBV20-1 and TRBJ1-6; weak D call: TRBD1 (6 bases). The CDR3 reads CSAYLTGDNSPLHF. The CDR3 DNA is TGCAGTGCTTATCTGACAGGCGACAATTCACCCCTCCACTTT.